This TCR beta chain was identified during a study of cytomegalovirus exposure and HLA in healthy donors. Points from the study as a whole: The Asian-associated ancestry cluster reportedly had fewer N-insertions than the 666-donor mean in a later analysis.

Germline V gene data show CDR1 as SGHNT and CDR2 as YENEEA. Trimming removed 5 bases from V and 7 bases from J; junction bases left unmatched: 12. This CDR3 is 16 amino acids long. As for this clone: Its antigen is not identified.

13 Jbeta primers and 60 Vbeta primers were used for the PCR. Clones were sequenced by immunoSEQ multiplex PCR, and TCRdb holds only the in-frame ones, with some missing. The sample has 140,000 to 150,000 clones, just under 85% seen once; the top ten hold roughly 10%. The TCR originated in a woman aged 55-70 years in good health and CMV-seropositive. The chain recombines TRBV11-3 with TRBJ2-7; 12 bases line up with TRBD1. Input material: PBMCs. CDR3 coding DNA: TGTGCCAGCAGCCCCTCGAGGGGACAGGGGGCGCAGGAGCAGTACTTC. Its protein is CASSPSRGQGAQEQYF.